The rows below give T cell receptor beta chains drawn from one sample of a study of blood T cell repertoires in COVID-19. Only in-frame clones appear in the TCRdb table, and some are missing; sequencing was by immunoSEQ multiplex PCR. Altogether roughly 150,000 clones are present, more than 75% being singletons, with the ten largest covering around 5.5%. Sequencing was carried out using PBMCs or T cells enriched from blood (not recorded which). The receptors derive from a woman in her fifties or sixties who had recovered from COVID-19. CDR3s include the opening cysteine and the closing phenylalanine or tryptophan. A D gene is named only where the DNA matches it firmly. Clone size, where shown, is once, few, many, or a class for clones that have expanded.

TRBD2,once,TRBJ2-3,TRBV29-1,TGCAGCGTCCCTGAGGGGACCTCACTAGCGGGGGCCACAGATACGCAGTATTTT,CSVPEGTSLAGATDTQYF
NA,NA,TRBJ2-7,TRBV27,TGTGCCAGCAGTCCCTGGGGAGGCTCCTACGAGCAGTACTTC,CASSPWGGSYEQYF
TRBD1,NA,TRBJ1-2,TRBV6-5,TGTGCCAGCAGGCAAACAGGGGCTTCGTCCTATGGCTACACCTTC,CASRQTGASSYGYTF
NA,NA,TRBJ2-7,TRBV27,TGTGCCAGCAGCTTAAATTCGTATCAGTACGAGCAGTACTTC,CASSLNSYQYEQYF
TRBD2,NA,TRBJ2-1,TRBV5-1,TGCGCCAGCAGCTCGTTGCCGCCGGCGGGGGGCCTGTACAATGAGCAGTTCTTC,CASSSLPPAGGLYNEQFF
NA,NA,TRBJ1-4,TRBV5-5,TGTGCCAGCACCCAAAATCGGGGGGTTAATGAAAAACTGTTTTTT,CASTQNRGVNEKLFF
NA,NA,TRBJ2-5,TRBV9,TGTGCCAGCAGCGTAGCTGGGGGCGGGGAGACCCAGTACTTC,CASSVAGGGETQYF
NA,NA,TRBJ2-5,TRBV7-2,TGTGCCAGCAGCTTACAGGGAACCCAAGAGACCCAGTACTTC,CASSLQGTQETQYF
TRBD1,NA,TRBJ1-5,TRBV5-1,TGCGCCAGCAGCGGGACAGGGGGCCCGGATCAGCCCCAGCATTTT,CASSGTGGPDQPQHF
TRBD1,NA,TRBJ1-5,TRBV28,TGTGCCAGCAGTTCCGGGTCAGGGGGCCTTTATAGCAATCAGCCCCAGCATTTT,CASSSGSGGLYSNQPQHF
NA,NA,TRBJ1-4,TRBV7-9,TGTGCCAGCAGCTTAATTGCGGGGCGAAATGAAAAACTGTTTTTT,CASSLIAGRNEKLFF
NA,NA,TRBJ2-5,TRBV12-3/TRBV12-4,TGTGCCAGCAGTGGCCGGAGGCAAGAGACCCAGTACTTC,CASSGRRQETQYF
NA,NA,TRBJ1-1,TRBV6-5,TGTGCCAGCACACCCCCAGGGTTGAACACTGAAGCTTTCTTT,CASTPPGLNTEAFF
NA,NA,TRBJ2-7,TRBV12-3/TRBV12-4,TGTGCCAGCAGTTGGGGGGGCGGGTACGAGCAGTACTTC,CASSWGGGYEQYF
NA,NA,TRBJ2-1,TRBV28,TGTGCCAGCAGTTCCCAAGGGGCGGTACGAAACAATGAGCAGTTCTTC,CASSSQGAVRNNEQFF
NA,few,TRBJ2-1,TRBV4-2,TGTGCCAGCAGCCCCAGACTAGCCTACAATGAGCAGTTCTTC,CASSPRLAYNEQFF
TRBD2,NA,TRBJ2-2,TRBV4-2,TGTGCCAGCAGCCAAAACGATCTAGCGGGGAACACCGGGGAGCTGTTTTTT,CASSQNDLAGNTGELFF
NA,NA,TRBJ2-5,TRBV7-2,TGTGCCAGCAGCATACCAGGAGGCGGTGGAGAGACCCAGTACTTC,CASSIPGGGGETQYF
NA,NA,TRBJ1-1,TRBV10-3,TGTGCCATCAGACCGGGCCCAGGGGCCGATTTGAACACTGAAGCTTTCTTT,CAIRPGPGADLNTEAFF
TRBD1,NA,TRBJ1-1,TRBV7-3,TGTGCCAGCAGCTCTCAGGGGGACACTGAAGCTTTCTTT,CASSSQGDTEAFF
NA,NA,TRBJ1-5,TRBV28,TGTGCCAGCAGTATTGGGGGGGCCGTACTTCAGCCCCAGCATTTT,CASSIGGAVLQPQHF
NA,few,TRBJ1-2,TRBV6-5,TGTGCCAGCAGCGTCGGGGTAGAGTTCTATGGCTACACCTTC,CASSVGVEFYGYTF
NA,NA,TRBJ2-3,TRBV5-4,TGTGCCAGCAGCACCGGGGATACGCAGTATTTT,CASSTGDTQYF
NA,NA,TRBJ2-2,TRBV7-2,TGTGCCAGCAGCTTACGGGGGACCGGGGAGCTGTTTTTT,CASSLRGTGELFF
NA,NA,TRBJ1-4,TRBV7-9,TGTGCCAGCAGCTTAAGAGGGGGGGATGAAAAACTGTTTTTT,CASSLRGGDEKLFF
NA,NA,TRBJ1-1,TRBV10-3,TGTGCCATCAGTGAGTGGCAGGGCACTGAAGCTTTCTTT,CAISEWQGTEAFF
TRBD1,NA,TRBJ1-2,TRBV6-2/TRBV6-3,TGTGCCAGCAGTGGACGGACAGGCTATGGCTACACCTTC,CASSGRTGYGYTF
NA,NA,TRBJ2-3,TRBV28,TGTGCCAGCAGTTCGATCGAGGATACGCAGTATTTT,CASSSIEDTQYF
NA,NA,TRBJ1-2,TRBV3-1/TRBV3-2,TGTGCCAGCAGCCCTTTTTTGAGGGAAGGCGGCTACACCTTC,CASSPFLREGGYTF
NA,once,TRBJ2-2,TRBV10-3,TGTGCCATCCATTCCGAGGGCGGGGAGCTGTTTTTT,CAIHSEGGELFF
TRBD1,once,TRBJ1-2,TRBV29-1,TGCAGCGTACCGACAGGGAGTGATGGCTACACCTTC,CSVPTGSDGYTF
TRBD2,NA,TRBJ2-6,TRBV18,TGTGCCAGCTCACCACTAGCGGGGGGGCCTGGGGCCAACGTCCTGACTTTC,CASSPLAGGPGANVLTF
NA,NA,TRBJ1-6,TRBV2,TGTGCCAGCATAGGCAGGAGGAGTTCACCCCTCCACTTT,CASIGRRSSPLHF
TRBD1,NA,TRBJ1-5,TRBV18,TGTGCCAGCTCACCATTCGAAATGACAGGGGGCCATCAGCCCCAGCATTTT,CASSPFEMTGGHQPQHF
NA,NA,TRBJ2-1,TRBV11-2,TGTGCCAGCAGCTTAGAATCGTGGAGCTACAATGAGCAGTTCTTC,CASSLESWSYNEQFF
TRBD1,NA,TRBJ2-5,TRBV5-4,TGTGCCAGCAGCTTGGGGCCGACAGGGAAAGAGACCCAGTACTTC,CASSLGPTGKETQYF
TRBD1,many,TRBJ2-3,TRBV19,TGTGCCAGTCTGAACAGGGGTGGCACAGATACGCAGTATTTT,CASLNRGGTDTQYF
TRBD1,NA,TRBJ1-5,TRBV28,TGTGCCAGCAGTCTAGGACAGGGGACTCAGCCCCAGCATTTT,CASSLGQGTQPQHF
NA,many,TRBJ1-1,TRBV6-5,TGTGCCAGCAGGATCCCGGGGGGCACTGAAGCTTTCTTT,CASRIPGGTEAFF
NA,NA,TRBJ2-3,TRBV6-6,TGTGCCAGCACCCTTACAGAATTTTCCACAGATACGCAGTATTTT,CASTLTEFSTDTQYF
TRBD1,NA,TRBJ2-5,TRBV18,TGTGCCAGCTCACAAATGACAGGGTCGGAGACCCAGTACTTC,CASSQMTGSETQYF